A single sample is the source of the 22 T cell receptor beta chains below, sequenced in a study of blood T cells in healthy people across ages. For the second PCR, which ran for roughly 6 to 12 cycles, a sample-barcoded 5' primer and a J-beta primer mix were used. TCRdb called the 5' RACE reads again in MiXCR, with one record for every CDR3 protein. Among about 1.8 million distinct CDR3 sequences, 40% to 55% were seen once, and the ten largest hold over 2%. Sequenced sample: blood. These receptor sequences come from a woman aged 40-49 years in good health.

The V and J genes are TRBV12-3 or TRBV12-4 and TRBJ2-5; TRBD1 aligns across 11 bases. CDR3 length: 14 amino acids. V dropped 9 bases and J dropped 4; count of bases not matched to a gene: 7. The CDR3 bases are TGTGCCAGTCTGGCGGGACAGGGGGGAGAGACCCAGTACTTC. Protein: CASLAGQGGETQYF.

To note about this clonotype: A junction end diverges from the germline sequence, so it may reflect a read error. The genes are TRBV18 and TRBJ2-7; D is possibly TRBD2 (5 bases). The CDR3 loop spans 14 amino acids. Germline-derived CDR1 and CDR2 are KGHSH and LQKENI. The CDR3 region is CASSPPGGTYEQSF. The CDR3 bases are TGTGCCAGCTCACCACCCGGAGGAACCTACGAGCAGTCCTTC.

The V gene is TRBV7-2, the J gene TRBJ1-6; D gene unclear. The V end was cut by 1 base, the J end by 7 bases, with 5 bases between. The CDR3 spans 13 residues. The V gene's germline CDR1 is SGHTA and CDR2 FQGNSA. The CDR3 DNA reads TGTGCCAGCAGCTTAGTCCGCAATTCACCCCTCCACTTT. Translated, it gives CASSLVRNSPLHF.

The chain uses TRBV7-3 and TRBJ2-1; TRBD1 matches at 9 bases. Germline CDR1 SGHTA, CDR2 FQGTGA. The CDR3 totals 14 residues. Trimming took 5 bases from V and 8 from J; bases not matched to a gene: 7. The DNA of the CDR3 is TGTGCCAGCAGCGGGGGACAGGGAGCCTATGAGCAGTTCTTC. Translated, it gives CASSGGQGAYEQFF.

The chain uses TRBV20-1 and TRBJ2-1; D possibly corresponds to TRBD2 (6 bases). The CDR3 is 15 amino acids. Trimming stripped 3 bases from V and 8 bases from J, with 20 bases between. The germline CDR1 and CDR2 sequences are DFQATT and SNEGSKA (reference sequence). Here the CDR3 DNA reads TGCAGTGCTAGGAATGGCGGGACTTTGATAGATGAGCAGTTCTTC. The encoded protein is CSARNGGTLIDEQFF.

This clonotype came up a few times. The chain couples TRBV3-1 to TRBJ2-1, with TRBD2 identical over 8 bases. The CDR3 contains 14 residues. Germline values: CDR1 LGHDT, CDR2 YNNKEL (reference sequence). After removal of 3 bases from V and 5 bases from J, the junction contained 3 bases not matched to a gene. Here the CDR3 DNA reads TGTGCCAGCAGCCACACTAGCGGAAACAATGAGCAGTTCTTC. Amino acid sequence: CASSHTSGNNEQFF.

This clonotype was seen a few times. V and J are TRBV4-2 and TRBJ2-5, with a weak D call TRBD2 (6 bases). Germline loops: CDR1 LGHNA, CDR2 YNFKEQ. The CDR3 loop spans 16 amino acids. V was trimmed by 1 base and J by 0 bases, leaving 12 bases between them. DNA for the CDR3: TGTGCCAGCAGCCAAGGGCCGGGGGACCACCAAGAGACCCAGTACTTC. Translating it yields CASSQGPGDHQETQYF.

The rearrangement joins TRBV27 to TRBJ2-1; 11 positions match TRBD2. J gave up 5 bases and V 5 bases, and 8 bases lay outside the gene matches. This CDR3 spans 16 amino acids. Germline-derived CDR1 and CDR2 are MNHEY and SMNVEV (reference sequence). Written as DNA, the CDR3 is TGTGCCAGCAGTCGCTTAGCGGGGGGGCCCCACAATGAGCAGTTCTTC. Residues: CASSRLAGGPHNEQFF.

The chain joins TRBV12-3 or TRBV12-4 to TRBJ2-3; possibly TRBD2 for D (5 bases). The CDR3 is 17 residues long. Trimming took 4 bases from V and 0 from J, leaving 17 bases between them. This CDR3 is CASSSPFGIGSTDTQYF. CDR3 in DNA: TGTGCCAGCAGTTCGCCCTTCGGGATAGGGAGCACAGATACGCAGTATTTT.

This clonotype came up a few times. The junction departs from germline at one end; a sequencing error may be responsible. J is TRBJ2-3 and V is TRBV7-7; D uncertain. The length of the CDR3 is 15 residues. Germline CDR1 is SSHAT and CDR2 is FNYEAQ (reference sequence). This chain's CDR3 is CASSFSPTATDTQYF. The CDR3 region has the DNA TGTGCTAGCAGCTTCTCACCGACTGCGACAGATACGCAGTATTTT.

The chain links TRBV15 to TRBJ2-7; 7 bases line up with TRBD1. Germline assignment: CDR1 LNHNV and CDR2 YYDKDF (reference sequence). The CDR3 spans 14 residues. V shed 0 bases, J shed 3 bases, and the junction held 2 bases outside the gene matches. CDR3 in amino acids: CATSRDGTVYEQYF. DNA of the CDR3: TGTGCCACCAGCAGAGATGGGACAGTCTACGAGCAGTACTTC.

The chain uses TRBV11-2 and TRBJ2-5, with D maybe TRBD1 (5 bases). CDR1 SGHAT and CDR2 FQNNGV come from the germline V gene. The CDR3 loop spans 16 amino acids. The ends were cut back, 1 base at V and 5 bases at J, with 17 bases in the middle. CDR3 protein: CASSLVLGQGRETQYF. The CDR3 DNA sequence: TGTGCCAGCAGCTTAGTGCTGGGGCAGGGCCGGGAGACCCAGTACTTC.

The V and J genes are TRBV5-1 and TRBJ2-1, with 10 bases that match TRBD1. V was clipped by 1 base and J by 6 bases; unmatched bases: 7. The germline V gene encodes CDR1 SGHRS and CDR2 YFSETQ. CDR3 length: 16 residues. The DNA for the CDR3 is TGCGCCAGCAGCTTGTGGGGACAGGGGATAGGCAATGAGCAGTTCTTC. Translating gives CASSLWGQGIGNEQFF.

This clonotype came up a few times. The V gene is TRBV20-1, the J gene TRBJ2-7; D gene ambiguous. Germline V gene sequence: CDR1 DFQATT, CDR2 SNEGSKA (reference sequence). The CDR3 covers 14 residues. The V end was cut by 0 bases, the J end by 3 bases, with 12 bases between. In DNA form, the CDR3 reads TGCAGTGCTAGAGATTCTCGAGAGTTCTACGAGCAGTACTTC. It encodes CSARDSREFYEQYF.

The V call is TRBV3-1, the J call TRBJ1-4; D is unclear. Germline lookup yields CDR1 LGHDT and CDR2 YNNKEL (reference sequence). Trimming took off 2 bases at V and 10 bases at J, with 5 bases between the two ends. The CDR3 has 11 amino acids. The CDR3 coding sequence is TGTGCCAGCAGCCAACGGGGAAAACTGTTTTTT. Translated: CASSQRGKLFF. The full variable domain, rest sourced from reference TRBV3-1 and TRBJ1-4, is DTAVSQTPKYLVTQMGNDKSIKCEQNLGHDTMYWYKQDSKKFLKIMFSYNNKELIINETVPNRFSPKSPDKAHLNLHINSLELGDSAVYFCASSQRGKLFFGSGTQLSVL.

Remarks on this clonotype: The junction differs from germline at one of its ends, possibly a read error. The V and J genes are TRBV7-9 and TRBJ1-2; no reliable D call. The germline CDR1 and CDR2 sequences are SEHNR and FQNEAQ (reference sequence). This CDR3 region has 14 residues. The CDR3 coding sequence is TGTGGCAGCAGCCGGGCGGCAGTGGTGGATGGCTACACCTTC. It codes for CGSSRAAVVDGYTF.

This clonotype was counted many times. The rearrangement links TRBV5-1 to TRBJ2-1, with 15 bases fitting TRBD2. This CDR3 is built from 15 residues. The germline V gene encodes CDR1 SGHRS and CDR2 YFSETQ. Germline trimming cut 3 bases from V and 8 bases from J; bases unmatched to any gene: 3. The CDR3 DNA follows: TGCGCCAGCAGCTCGGGACTAGCGGGGGGTTATGAGCAGTTCTTC. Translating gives CASSSGLAGGYEQFF.

The CDR3 sequence: CASSLEFGLDPTSYEQYF. In DNA form, the CDR3 reads TGTGCCAGCAGCTTAGAGTTTGGGCTAGACCCCACCTCCTACGAGCAGTACTTC. The rearrangement links TRBV7-2 to TRBJ2-7; D gene ambiguous. V was pared by 1 base and J by 0 bases, with 19 bases between. The length of the CDR3 is 18 residues. Germline assignment: CDR1 SGHTA and CDR2 FQGNSA.

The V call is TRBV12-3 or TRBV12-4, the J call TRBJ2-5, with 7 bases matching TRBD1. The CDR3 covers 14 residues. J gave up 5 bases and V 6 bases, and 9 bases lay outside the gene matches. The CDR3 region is CASRTQGSGETQYF. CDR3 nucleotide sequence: TGTGCCAGCAGAACACAGGGGAGTGGCGAGACCCAGTACTTC.

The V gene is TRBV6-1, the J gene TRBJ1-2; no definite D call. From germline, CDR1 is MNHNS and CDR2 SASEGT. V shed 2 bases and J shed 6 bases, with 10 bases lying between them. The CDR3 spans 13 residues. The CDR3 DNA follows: TGTGCCAGCAGTGAACCACGTTGGGATGGCTACACCTTC. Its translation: CASSEPRWDGYTF.

The CDR3 coding sequence is TGTGCCAGCAGCGCCGACAGGGCGCAGGCTAGAGAGACCCAGTACTTC. Translated, it gives CASSADRAQARETQYF. The chain employs TRBV7-2 and TRBJ2-5, with 7 bases fitting TRBD1. CDR3 length: 16 residues. Germline values: CDR1 SGHTA, CDR2 FQGNSA. V was clipped by 5 bases and J by 4 bases; unmatched bases: 13.

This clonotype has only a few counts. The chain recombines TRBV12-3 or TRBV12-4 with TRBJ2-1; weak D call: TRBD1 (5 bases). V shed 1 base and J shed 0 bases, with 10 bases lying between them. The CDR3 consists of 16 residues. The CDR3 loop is CASSLGQGHSYNEQFF. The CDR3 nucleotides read TGTGCCAGCAGTTTAGGTCAGGGTCACTCCTACAATGAGCAGTTCTTC.